This T cell receptor (beta chain) derives from a study of human T cells and chemical hapten exposure. The junction had 6 bases not matched to a gene; V was cut back by 2 bases and J by 0 bases. Germline lookup yields CDR1 SEHNR and CDR2 FQNEAQ (reference sequence). The CDR3 covers 17 residues. Time point of the sample: pre-sensitization, week 0. Noted treatment: therapeutic diphenylcyclopropenone sensitization with weekly scalp DPC. MiXCR was run by TCRdb on the RACE reads, yielding one entry per CDR3 protein. Of tens of thousands of distinct CDR3 sequences listed, about 9% were seen once; the top ten hold more than 13%. This clonotype was seen a few times.

The V and J genes are TRBV7-9 and TRBJ2-3, with 9 bases identical to TRBD1. The sequence was collected from a woman in her forties with alopecia areata. Some clones in this sample may be carry-over from other donors' samples. The starting material was whole blood, obtained in connection with sensitization to the hapten diphenylcyclopropenone (DPC). The CDR3 protein is CASSLPRTGASTDTQYF. The CDR3 coding sequence is TGTGCCAGCAGCTTACCCCGGACAGGGGCTAGCACAGATACGCAGTATTTT.